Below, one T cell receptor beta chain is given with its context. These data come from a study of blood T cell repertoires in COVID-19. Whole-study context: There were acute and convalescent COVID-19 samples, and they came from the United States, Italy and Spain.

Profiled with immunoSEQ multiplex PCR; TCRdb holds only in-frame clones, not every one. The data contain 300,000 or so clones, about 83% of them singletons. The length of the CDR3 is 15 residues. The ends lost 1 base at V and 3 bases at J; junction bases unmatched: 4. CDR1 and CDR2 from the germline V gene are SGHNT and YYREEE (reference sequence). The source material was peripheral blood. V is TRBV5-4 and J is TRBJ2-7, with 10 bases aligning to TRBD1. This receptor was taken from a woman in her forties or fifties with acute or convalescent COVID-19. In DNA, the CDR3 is TGTGCCAGCAGCTTGTCCGGGACAGGGGTCTACGAGCAGTACTTC. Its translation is CASSLSGTGVYEQYF.